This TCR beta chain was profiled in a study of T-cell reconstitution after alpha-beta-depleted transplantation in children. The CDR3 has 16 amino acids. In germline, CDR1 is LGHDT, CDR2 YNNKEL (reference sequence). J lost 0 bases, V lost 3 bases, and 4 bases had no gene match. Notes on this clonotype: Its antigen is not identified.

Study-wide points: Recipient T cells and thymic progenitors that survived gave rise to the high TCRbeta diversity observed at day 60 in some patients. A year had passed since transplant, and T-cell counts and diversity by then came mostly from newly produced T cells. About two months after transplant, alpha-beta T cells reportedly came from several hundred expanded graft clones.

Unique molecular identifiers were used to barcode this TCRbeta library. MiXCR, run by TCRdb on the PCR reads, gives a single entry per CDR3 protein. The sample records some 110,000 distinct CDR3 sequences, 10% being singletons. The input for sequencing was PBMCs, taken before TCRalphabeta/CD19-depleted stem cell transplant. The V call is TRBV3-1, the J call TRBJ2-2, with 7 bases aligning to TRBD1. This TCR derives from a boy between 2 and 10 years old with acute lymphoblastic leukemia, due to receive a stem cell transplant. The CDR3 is CASSHLGQANTGELFF. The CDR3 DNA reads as TGTGCCAGCAGCCATCTTGGACAGGCGAACACCGGGGAGCTGTTTTTT.